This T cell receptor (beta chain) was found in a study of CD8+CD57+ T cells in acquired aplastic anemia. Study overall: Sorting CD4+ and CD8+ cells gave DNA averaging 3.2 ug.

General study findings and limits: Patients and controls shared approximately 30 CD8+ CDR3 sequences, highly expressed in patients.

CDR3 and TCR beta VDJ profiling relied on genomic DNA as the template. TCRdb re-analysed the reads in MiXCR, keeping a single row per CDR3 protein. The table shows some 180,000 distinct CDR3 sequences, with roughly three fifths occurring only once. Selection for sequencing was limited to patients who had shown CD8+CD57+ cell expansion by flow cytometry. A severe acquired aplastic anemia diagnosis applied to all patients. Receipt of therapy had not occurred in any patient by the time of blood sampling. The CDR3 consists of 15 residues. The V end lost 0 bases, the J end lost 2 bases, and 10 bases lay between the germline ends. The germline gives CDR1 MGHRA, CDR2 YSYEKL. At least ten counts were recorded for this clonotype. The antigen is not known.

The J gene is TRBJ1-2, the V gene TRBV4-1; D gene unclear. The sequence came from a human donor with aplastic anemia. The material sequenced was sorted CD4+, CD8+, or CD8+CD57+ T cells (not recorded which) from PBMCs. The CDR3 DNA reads TGCGCCAGCAGCCAAGAGAGTTGGCAGAACTATGGCTACACCTTC. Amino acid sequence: CASSQESWQNYGYTF.